Here is one T cell receptor (beta chain) with its context. This clone's antigen is unknown. No much larger clone exists at a distance of one base, and base qualities are not known. The data stem from a study of blood T cell repertoires in COVID-19 (dated by TCRdb to the early 2020s). About the full investigation: Samples covering the acute and convalescent phases of COVID-19 were provided by collaborators in the United States, Italy and Spain. The prospective study material was composed of cDNA or gDNA derived from T cells, B-cell-depleted T cells, or PBMCs. Deeply sampled blood TCRbeta repertoires from subjects exposed to, actively infected with, or recovered from COVID-19 were included in the dataset. A freely available public database, intended as a resource for researchers studying the immune response to SARS-CoV-2, is where the repertoires were released. The samples were drawn from the first 160 participants of the ongoing ImmuneRACE study and from over 950 subjects provided by 6 global collaborators. Sample metadata almost always included a de-identified subject ID, COVID-19 status, age in years and sex. Where available, HLA class I and class II types were taken from metadata supplied by the sample provider and were not determined by assay-based typing.

One collaborating source in Seattle enrolled patients while the patients were actively infected and followed the patients over time throughout the course of disease. Each collaborating institution followed its own protocols to collect whole blood in K2EDTA tubes. For TCRbeta analysis, collaborator samples were shipped as frozen whole blood, as isolated PBMCs, or as DNA extracted from either sample type. The paper's findings and limits, for the study overall: Clinical and demographic metadata were provided uncurated, with the amount varying by source and participant.

The CDR3 holds 18 amino acids from the cysteine to the phenylalanine. The retained sequence is limited to the CDR3, 54 bases, with the frame set at the first base. V is cut back by 4 bases and J by 6 bases, with 17 bases in the junction unmatched. The CDR1 and CDR2 encoded by the germline V gene are SGHRS and YFSETQ. TCRbeta CDR3 regions were amplified from genomic DNA using the immunoSEQ Assay, a bias-controlled multiplex PCR. The paper's processing steps were these. Within the assay, amplification of reference gene primers was used to estimate how many nucleated cells each sample contained. To quantify the absolute abundance of each unique TCRbeta CDR3 rearrangement, sequence reads were collapsed and filtered. Productive Simpson clonality was computed per sample as the square root of Simpson's diversity index over productive rearrangements. TCRdb stores this immuneACCESS table with in-frame sequences only. Part of the clones is absent; in the studies checked, under half of the shortfall reflects unresolved V genes, and no reason is known for the rest. Clonal size and the V and J genes are those of that table, whereas D and trimming came from the DNA. This sample lists about 120,000 clones; around nine tenths were detected once. Of the sample, around 10% falls within the top ten clones.

This TCR was sampled from a woman between 65 and 79 years old with COVID-19, enrolled during active disease. The sequenced material came from peripheral blood. The V and J segments used are TRBV5-1 and TRBJ2-3; 10 junctional bases match TRBD2. The CDR3 corresponds to CASSPTTDSGGFRDTQYF. The DNA sequence is TGCGCCAGCAGCCCCACAACCGATAGCGGGGGGTTTCGGGATACGCAGTATTTT.